This T cell receptor (beta chain) is drawn from a study of CD4 and CD8 cells across lung adenocarcinoma regions. TCRdb recomputed calls from the PCR reads with MiXCR, one row per CDR3 protein. The sample records under 25,000 distinct CDR3 sequences, over 40% being singletons. Trimming took 5 bases from V and 0 from J, leaving 14 bases between them. The CDR3 consists of 15 residues. Germline CDR1 is SQVTM and CDR2 is ANQGSEA. Samples came from patients with localized non-small cell lung adenocarcinoma. Material: CD4+ T cells from the center of a lung tumor. The chain recombines TRBV29-1 with TRBJ2-1; no reliable D call. The receptor was derived from a male donor with lung adenocarcinoma. The CD4 and CD8 labels of this study may be unreliable. The CDR3 reads CSVLELTSSYNEQFF. Written as DNA, the CDR3 is TGCAGCGTTCTCGAGTTGACGAGCTCCTACAATGAGCAGTTCTTC.